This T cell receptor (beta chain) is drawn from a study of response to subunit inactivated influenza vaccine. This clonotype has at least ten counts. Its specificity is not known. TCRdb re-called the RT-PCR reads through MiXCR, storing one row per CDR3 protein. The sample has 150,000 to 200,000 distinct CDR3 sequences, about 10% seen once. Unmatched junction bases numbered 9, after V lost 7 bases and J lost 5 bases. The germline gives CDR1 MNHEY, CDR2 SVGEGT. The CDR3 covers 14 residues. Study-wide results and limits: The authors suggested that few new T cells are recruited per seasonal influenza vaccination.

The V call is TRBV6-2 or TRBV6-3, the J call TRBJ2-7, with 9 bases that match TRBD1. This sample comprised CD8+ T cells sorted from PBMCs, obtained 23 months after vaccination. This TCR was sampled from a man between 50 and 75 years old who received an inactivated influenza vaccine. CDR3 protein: CASNEDRGNNEQYF. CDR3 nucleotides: TGTGCCAGCAATGAGGACAGGGGAAATAACGAGCAGTACTTC.